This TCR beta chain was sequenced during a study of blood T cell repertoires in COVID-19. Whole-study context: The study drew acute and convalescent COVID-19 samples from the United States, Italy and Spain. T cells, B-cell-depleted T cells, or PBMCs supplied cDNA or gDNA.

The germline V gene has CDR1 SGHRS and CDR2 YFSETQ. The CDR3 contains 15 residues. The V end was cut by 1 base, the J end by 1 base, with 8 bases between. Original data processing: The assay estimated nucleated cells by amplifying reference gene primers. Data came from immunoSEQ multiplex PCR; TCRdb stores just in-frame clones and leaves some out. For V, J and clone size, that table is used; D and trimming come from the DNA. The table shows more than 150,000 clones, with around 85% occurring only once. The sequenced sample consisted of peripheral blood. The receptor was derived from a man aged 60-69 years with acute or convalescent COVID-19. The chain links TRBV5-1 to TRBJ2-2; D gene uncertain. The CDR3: CASSLNSLNTGELFF. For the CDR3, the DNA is TGCGCCAGCAGCTTGAACAGCTTGAACACCGGGGAGCTGTTTTTT.